This T cell receptor beta chain was captured by sequencing in a study of neurological immune-mediated disorders (dated by TCRdb to between 2018 and 2020). Notes on the research overall: Among the roughly 35 multiple sclerosis patients, approximately 30 had relapsing-remitting MS and 3 had secondary progressive MS. Peripheral blood TCR-beta repertoires from patients with HTLV-I-associated myelopathy (HAM/TSP), patients with multiple sclerosis, and healthy controls were compared in the study using UMI-based sequencing. The 95 to 110 TCR-beta libraries covered PBMC samples along with longitudinal samples, technical triplicates, and paired sorted CD4+ and CD8+ T-cell subsets. The cohort included around 70 subjects: approximately 15 with HAM/TSP, approximately 35 with multiple sclerosis, and approximately 20 healthy controls.

This clonotype has a count of ten or more. Its antigen has not been determined. No base quality values were provided; no much bigger clone lies one nucleotide off. The cysteine opens and the phenylalanine closes a CDR3 of 13 amino acids. The kept DNA is CDR3 alone, 39 bases in frame from the first base. The CDR1 and CDR2 encoded by the germline V gene are MNHNS and SASEGT. V is cut by 8 bases and J by 5 bases, and the space between the germline ends is 12 bases. Paper-wide results and their limitations: TCR clonal expansion was highest in HAM/TSP patients and lowest in MS patients, with MS patients falling below even healthy controls. No association of the MS cluster with clinical or MRI features was observed, and the need for larger cohorts was stated by the authors. In phylogenetic analysis, the repertoires of 18 of 34 MS patients grouped into a cluster of related CDR3 sequences, which suggests a possible signature at the repertoire level. No identical CDR3 amino acid sequences were found to be shared among expanded clones across subjects, suggesting that TCR-beta repertoires were private in all groups.

cDNA was synthesized by template-switch 5'RACE using a primer carrying a 10-nucleotide random unique molecular identifier by which each TCR transcript was tagged. Over 190 million TCR-beta sequences, covering 15-18 subjects, were produced in each sequencing run. Total RNA was extracted with the RNeasy kit. The KAPA Real-time Library Amplification kit was used to amplify TCR-beta VDJ regions with primers targeting the TCR constant region and the 5'RACE anchor. Sample indexes and Illumina adaptors were added in a first PCR, after which library yield was increased in a second PCR. After purification with Ampure beads, the TCR product of roughly 650 bp was size-selected on a 2% E-gel SizeSelection system. Before pooling, library quality was checked on a Bioanalyzer, concentration was measured with Qubit, and libraries were quantified with the Kapa Library Quantification kit. An Illumina HiSeq 2500 was used to sequence the libraries paired-end at 2 x 150 bp. To increase sequence diversity, roughly 24-30% phiX was spiked into each library pool. In the authors' own workflow: The UMI-based MiGEC pipeline processed quality-filtered reads and removed over 75% of raw TCR sequences during error correction. VDJ genes were aligned to IMGT germline references, and each clonotype was defined by a unique CDR3 amino acid sequence together with V-J genes. Clonal expansion, Shannon diversity and CDR3 relatedness were evaluated with VDJtools (CalcPairwiseDistances, ClusterSamples), while phylogenetic trees were built in CLCbio workbench. A clone was classed as expanded if it had 8 or more unique UMIs, a cutoff based on coefficient-of-variation modelling across technical triplicates. Using fastp at Q25 and MiXCR, TCRdb reprocessed the public reads and kept productive beta chains. Every CDR3 protein is listed once, alongside the most common genes and DNA of its rows. TCRdb, rather than the study authors, made the V and J calls. Recorded for this sample are 35,000 to 50,000 distinct CDR3 sequences; roughly 2.5% of them occurred a single time. The top ten clonotypes cover about 2.4% of the sample.

Libraries from unsorted PBMCs were made from 2 million PBMCs kept in RNAlater at -80 degrees C until RNA extraction. The multiple sclerosis patients were enrolled in a US clinical protocol that used magnetic resonance imaging to evaluate disease progression. Peripheral blood underwent Ficoll-Hypaque density gradient centrifugation to isolate PBMCs, which were then cryopreserved in liquid nitrogen. The sequenced material came from PBMCs. The receptor was derived from a man aged 50 to 60 with multiple sclerosis. The chain couples TRBV6-1 to TRBJ2-2, with an unclear D gene assignment. This receptor has the CDR3 CASAFLSTGELFF. The DNA sequence reads TGTGCCAGCGCCTTTCTAAGTACCGGGGAGCTGTTTTTT.